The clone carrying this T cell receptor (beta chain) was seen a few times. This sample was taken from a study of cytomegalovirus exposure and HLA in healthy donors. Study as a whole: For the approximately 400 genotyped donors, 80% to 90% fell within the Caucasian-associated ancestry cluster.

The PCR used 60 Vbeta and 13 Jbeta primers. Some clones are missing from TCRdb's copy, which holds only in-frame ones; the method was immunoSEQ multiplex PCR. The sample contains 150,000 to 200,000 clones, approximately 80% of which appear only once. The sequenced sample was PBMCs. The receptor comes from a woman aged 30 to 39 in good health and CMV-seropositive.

CDR3 DNA: TGTGCCAGCAGTTTAAGTAGGGCCGGGGGCGAGCAGTACTTC. This translates into CASSLSRAGGEQYF. The genes are TRBV6-5 and TRBJ2-7; TRBD2 might be the D (6 bases). Germline CDR1 MNHEY, CDR2 SVGAGI. Trimming pared 4 bases from V and 6 bases from J, leaving 16 bases between. CDR3 size: 14 residues.